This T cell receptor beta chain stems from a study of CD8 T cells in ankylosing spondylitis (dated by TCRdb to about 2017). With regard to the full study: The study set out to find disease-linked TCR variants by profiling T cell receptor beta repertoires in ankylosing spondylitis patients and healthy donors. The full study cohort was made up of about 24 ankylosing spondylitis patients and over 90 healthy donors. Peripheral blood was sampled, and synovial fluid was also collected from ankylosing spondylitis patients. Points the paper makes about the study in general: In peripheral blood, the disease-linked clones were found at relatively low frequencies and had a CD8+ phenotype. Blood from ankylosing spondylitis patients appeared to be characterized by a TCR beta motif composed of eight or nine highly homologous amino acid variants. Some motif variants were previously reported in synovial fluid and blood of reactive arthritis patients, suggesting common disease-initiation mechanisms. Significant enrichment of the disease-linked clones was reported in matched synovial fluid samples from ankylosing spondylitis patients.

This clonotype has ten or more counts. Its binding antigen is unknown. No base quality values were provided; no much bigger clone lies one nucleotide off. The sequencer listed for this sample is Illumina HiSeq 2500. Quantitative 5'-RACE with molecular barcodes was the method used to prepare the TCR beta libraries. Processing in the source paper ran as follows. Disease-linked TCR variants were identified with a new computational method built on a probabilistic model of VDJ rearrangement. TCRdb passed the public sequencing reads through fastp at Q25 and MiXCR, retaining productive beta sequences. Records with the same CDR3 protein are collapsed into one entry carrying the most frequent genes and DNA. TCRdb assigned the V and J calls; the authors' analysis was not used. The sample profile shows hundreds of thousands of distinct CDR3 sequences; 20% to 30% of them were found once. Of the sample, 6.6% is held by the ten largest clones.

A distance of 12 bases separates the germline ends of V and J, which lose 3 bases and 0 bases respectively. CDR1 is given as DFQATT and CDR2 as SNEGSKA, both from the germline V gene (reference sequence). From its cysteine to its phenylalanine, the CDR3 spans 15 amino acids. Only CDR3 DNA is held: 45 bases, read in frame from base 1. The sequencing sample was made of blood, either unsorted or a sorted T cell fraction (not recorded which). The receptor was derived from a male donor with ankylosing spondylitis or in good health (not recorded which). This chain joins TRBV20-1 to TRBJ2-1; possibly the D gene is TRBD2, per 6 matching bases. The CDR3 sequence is CSASSGLSSYNEQFF. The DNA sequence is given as TGCAGTGCTAGTTCGGGACTCAGCTCCTACAATGAGCAGTTCTTC.